One and the same sample provided the 20 T cell receptor beta chains below, sequenced in a study of T cell responses to AZD1222 COVID-19 vaccine. Using immunoSEQ multiplex PCR, the repertoire was profiled, and TCRdb retains in-frame clones only, with some absent. The data show 150,000 to 200,000 clones, roughly nine tenths seen once. The sequences come from peripheral blood, collected 28 days after the second AZD1222 dose. The receptors were sampled from an adult who received the AZD1222 COVID-19 vaccine.

This clone was picked up a small number of times. The J gene is TRBJ1-2, the V gene TRBV2; weak D call: TRBD1 (5 bases). CDR1 is SNHLY, CDR2 FYNNEI, per germline. This CDR3 spans 12 amino acids. Deletions cut 3 bases from V and 8 bases from J, with 10 bases between. CDR3 sequence (DNA): TGTGCCAGCAGTGAGGGGGGAGGAGGCTACACCTTC. Translation: CASSEGGGGYTF.

The chain joins TRBV5-8 to TRBJ1-5; TRBD1 aligns across 11 bases. The CDR3 extends over 13 amino acids. CDR1 is SGHTS, CDR2 YDEGEE, per germline. The V segment lost 4 bases and the J segment 8 bases; nucleotides outside the gene matches: 2. The CDR3 region has the DNA TGTGCCAGCAGCAGGACAGGGGGCAAGCCCCAGCATTTT. Its protein product is CASSRTGGKPQHF.

The genes are TRBV27 and TRBJ1-2, with 7 bases that match TRBD1. Looked up from germline, CDR1 is MNHEY and CDR2 is SMNVEV (reference sequence). CDR3 length equals 15 residues. Trimming removed 5 bases from V and 0 bases from J; junction bases left unmatched: 6. CDR3 amino acids: CASSRRTGANYGYTF. CDR3 sequence (DNA): TGTGCCAGCAGTAGACGGACAGGAGCTAACTATGGCTACACCTTC.

The chain is built from TRBV19 and TRBJ2-1; TRBD2 matches 7 bases. V trimming: 7 bases; J trimming: 3 bases; junction bases outside the gene matches: 6. The CDR3 loop spans 14 amino acids. CDR1 and CDR2 from the germline V gene are LNHDA and SQIVND (reference sequence). The CDR3 DNA reads as TGTGCCAGTAATTCCGGGACTATCTACAATGAGCAGTTCTTC. This sequence encodes CASNSGTIYNEQFF.

The chain couples TRBV6-5 to TRBJ1-4, with D perhaps TRBD1 (5 bases). Trimming shortened V by 0 bases and J by 8 bases, and 16 bases separated the two germline ends. Germline CDR1 reads MNHEY; CDR2 reads SVGAGI. The CDR3 runs 16 residues. CDR3 nucleotide sequence: TGTGCCAGCAGTTACTCGGTAGGGGCTCACCCCGAAAAACTGTTTTTT. Protein sequence: CASSYSVGAHPEKLFF.

The CDR3 region is CASSLEPGYDGELFF. The CDR3 DNA sequence: TGCGCCAGCAGCTTGGAACCAGGATATGACGGGGAGCTGTTTTTT. This rearrangement joins TRBV5-1 to TRBJ2-2, with D hard to call. Trimming removed 0 bases from V and 7 bases from J, with 13 bases in between. The CDR3 is 15 amino acids. Germline V CDR1 and CDR2: SGHRS, YFSETQ.

The chain links TRBV27 to TRBJ2-5; 9 nucleotides align to TRBD1. Germline CDR1 is MNHEY and CDR2 is SMNVEV (reference sequence). This CDR3 contains 15 residues. V lost 8 bases, J lost 4 bases, and 11 bases stayed unmatched. DNA of the CDR3: TGTGCCAGCGCGACCGGGACAGGGAGCGGAGAGACCCAGTACTTC. This gives the protein CASATGTGSGETQYF.

The chain links TRBV28 to TRBJ2-4; D tentatively reads TRBD1 or TRBD2 (6 bases each). CDR3 size: 14 residues. The V end lost 7 bases, the J end lost 4 bases, and 14 bases lay between the germline ends. The germline CDR1 and CDR2 sequences are MDHEN and SYDVKM. CDR3 DNA: TGTGCCAGCATCCCCGGGGGCACTAAAAACATTCAGTACTTC. Its translation: CASIPGGTKNIQYF.

This clone has only one observation. A read error may account for a junction end that differs from germline. This chain links TRBV7-7 with TRBJ2-7; TRBD1 aligns across 7 bases. CDR3 length: 13 residues. Germline V gene sequence: CDR1 SSHAT, CDR2 FNYEAQ (reference sequence). As DNA, the CDR3 is TGTGCTAGCAGCATGGACAGGTCGAATGAGCAGTACTTC. Translating gives CASSMDRSNEQYF.

In its sample, this clone was seen once. This chain links TRBV5-5 with TRBJ2-3; tentative D call: TRBD2 (5 bases). This CDR3 is 14 amino acids long. Trimming pared 1 base from V and 6 bases from J, leaving 12 bases between. CDR1 and CDR2 from the germline V gene are SGHKS and YYEKEE (reference sequence). CDR3 nucleotides: TGTGCCAGCAGCTTGACTAGTGATTTGGATACGCAGTATTTT. Translated, it gives CASSLTSDLDTQYF. The entire variable domain, with the rest obtained from reference TRBV5-5 and TRBJ2-3, is as follows: DAGVTQSPTHLIKTRGQQVTLRCSPISGHKSVSWYQQVLGQGPQFIFQYYEKEERGRGNFPDRFSARQFPNYSSELNVNALLLGDSALYLCASSLTSDLDTQYFGPGTRLTVL.

The rearrangement joins TRBV5-1 to TRBJ2-3; 8 bases are a match to TRBD2. Per germline, CDR1 SGHRS and CDR2 YFSETQ. The V gene end was trimmed by 1 base and the J gene end by 5 bases; junction bases not matched to a gene: 6. The CDR3 has 15 amino acids. The CDR3 region has the DNA TGCGCCAGCAGCTTGCCGGGGGGGAGCCAAGATACGCAGTATTTT. Translation gives CASSLPGGSQDTQYF.

The chain joins TRBV19 to TRBJ1-4, with D possibly TRBD1 on 5 matching bases. This CDR3 comprises 16 residues. CDR1 and CDR2 from the germline V gene are LNHDA and SQIVND (reference sequence). Trimming pared 1 base from V and 3 bases from J, leaving 12 bases between. CDR3 sequence reads: CASSIVLGASNEKLFF. The CDR3 DNA sequence: TGTGCCAGTAGTATAGTACTCGGGGCATCTAATGAAAAACTGTTTTTT.

CDR3 in amino acids: CASSLRQAGEQYF. The CDR3, as DNA: TGTGCCAGCAGTTTGAGGCAGGCTGGGGAGCAGTACTTC. The chain joins TRBV27 to TRBJ2-7; no reliable D call. This CDR3 spans 13 amino acids. V shed 3 bases and J shed 7 bases, with 13 bases lying between them. Germline CDR1 MNHEY, CDR2 SMNVEV (reference sequence).

V usage is TRBV5-4 and J usage is TRBJ2-1, with D possibly TRBD2 on 5 matching bases. Trimming shortened V by 5 bases and J by 5 bases, and 17 bases separated the two germline ends. The CDR3 spans 15 residues. Germline V gene data show CDR1 as SGHNT and CDR2 as YYREEE (reference sequence). CDR3 in DNA: TGTGCCAGCAGGCCCGGAGGCGCTCGAGACAATGAGCAGTTCTTC. Translating it yields CASRPGGARDNEQFF.

J is TRBJ1-2 and V is TRBV19; 7 nucleotides match TRBD1. The CDR3 consists of 15 residues. After removal of 6 bases from V and 5 bases from J, the junction contained 12 bases not matched to a gene. CDR1 and CDR2 (germline): LNHDA, SQIVND (reference sequence). The DNA of the CDR3 is TGTGCCAGTAGCCGGGGGGACAGCTCGGATTATGGCTACACCTTC. Its translation: CASSRGDSSDYGYTF.

This chain connects TRBV24-1 to TRBJ1-2; D perhaps matches TRBD1 (5 bases). V was cut by 6 bases and J by 3 bases, with 16 bases left in between. The CDR3 covers 15 residues. Germline CDR1 reads KGHDR; CDR2 reads SFDVKD. CDR3 amino acids: CATSSTARRDYGYTF. The CDR3 DNA reads as TGTGCCACCAGTTCGACAGCCAGGAGGGACTATGGCTACACCTTC.

The chain uses TRBV5-6 and TRBJ1-1; TRBD1 matches 8 bases. The ends lost 5 bases at V and 1 base at J; junction bases unmatched: 4. The V gene's germline CDR1 is SGHDT and CDR2 YYEEEE. The CDR3 is 14 amino acids. CDR3 nucleotide sequence: TGTGCCAGCAGTCGTGGGACAGGGAACACTGAAGCTTTCTTT. Translation: CASSRGTGNTEAFF.

V is TRBV9 and J is TRBJ1-1, with 8 nucleotides matching TRBD1. The J segment lost 4 bases and the V segment lost 4 bases, leaving 9 bases of the junction unmatched. Germline V gene sequence: CDR1 SGDLS, CDR2 YYNGEE. The CDR3 runs 15 residues. The CDR3 spells CASSSSGGAGTEAFF. The CDR3 DNA reads TGTGCCAGCAGCTCTTCAGGGGGCGCGGGCACTGAAGCTTTCTTT.

The chain joins TRBV12-3 or TRBV12-4 to TRBJ1-2; a weak D match, TRBD1 (6 bases). The CDR3 extends over 13 amino acids. V shed 4 bases and J shed 4 bases, with 10 bases lying between them. CDR3 loop: CASSYRGAYGYTF. In nucleotides, the CDR3 is TGTGCCAGCAGTTATCGGGGGGCCTATGGCTACACCTTC.

The chain couples TRBV20-1 to TRBJ2-1; D is unclear. V shed 3 bases and J shed 0 bases, with 6 bases lying between them. The CDR3 runs to 13 residues. The V gene's germline CDR1 is DFQATT and CDR2 SNEGSKA (reference sequence). CDR3 bases: TGCAGTGCTAGTACCGACTCCTACAATGAGCAGTTCTTC. It is translated as CSASTDSYNEQFF.